This T cell receptor beta chain was sequenced for a study of regulatory T cells in long-lasting Graves disease. Study-wide points: New patients shared fewer public clonotypes (about 970) than persistent patients did (2,741). Gene preferences differed: TRBV28, TRBJ1-2, TRBJ2-5 in persistent cases.

This clonotype was detected many times. What it recognizes is unknown. Trimming shortened V by 8 bases and J by 4 bases, and 12 bases separated the two germline ends. The CDR3 is made up of 12 amino acids. Time point specified: newly diagnosed GD, antithyroid drugs for less than 3 months. PBMC-extracted RNA yielded the TCR library. Graves' disease diagnoses followed American Thyroid Association guidelines. Arm-PCR of CDR3 regions and iRepertoire HTBI primers were the basis on which TCR beta libraries were built. From the multiplex PCR reads, TCRdb called clonotypes with MiXCR, one entry per CDR3 protein. Counted here are hundreds of thousands of distinct CDR3 sequences, around an eighth occurring once; the ten biggest clones make up under 10%. This sample also appeared in a second study, on T cells in Graves' hyperthyroidism and ophthalmopathy. Per that study: In the blood, most expanded thyroid clonotypes above 0.001 appeared as well.

The chain uses TRBV12-3 or TRBV12-4 and TRBJ2-7, with a tentative D call TRBD2 (6 bases). This receptor was taken from a man aged 25 to 40 with Graves disease. The specimen was peripheral blood mononuclear cells (PBMCs), collected at new diagnosis, from a patient treated with antithyroid drugs. The CDR3 DNA follows: TGTGCCAGCGGGACTCGGGGATACGAGCAGTACTTC. Residues: CASGTRGYEQYF.